The TCR beta chain under discussion was sequenced for a study of cytomegalovirus exposure and HLA in healthy donors. Whole-study context: Early release data held about 85 million unique TCRs from HLA-typed donors. Whole-study findings and limits: With high specificity and sensitivity, the classifier reportedly diagnosed cytomegalovirus status.

This PCR relied on a set of 60 Vbeta primers and 13 Jbeta primers. Measured with immunoSEQ multiplex PCR; TCRdb has only the in-frame clones, and not every one. The table shows approximately 120,000 clones, with 81% occurring only once. Of note for this clone: As yet, its antigen is unknown.

J lost 5 bases, V lost 3 bases, and 3 bases had no gene match. This CDR3 region has 15 residues. Germline CDR1 PRHDT, CDR2 FYEKMQ (reference sequence). Source material: PBMCs. The receptor was derived from a man aged 18 to 30 in good health and CMV-seronegative. This chain connects TRBV13 to TRBJ2-1; 11 bases agree with TRBD1. CDR3 DNA: TGTGCCAGCAGCTTGGGACAGGGGGAAAACAATGAGCAGTTCTTC. Amino acid sequence: CASSLGQGENNEQFF.